Following are 21 T cell receptor beta chains from one sample sequenced in a study of blood T cell repertoires in COVID-19. This table comes from immunoSEQ multiplex PCR, and its TCRdb copy is limited to in-frame clones, with some not included. In the table there are around 280,000 clones, 88% of which are singletons. The specimen sequenced was peripheral blood. The receptors were sampled from a young woman with COVID-19, enrolled during active disease.

As to this clone: Relative to the germline gene, one junction end is altered; a read error may explain this. The V and J genes are TRBV7-7 and TRBJ2-2; tentatively, D is TRBD1 (5 bases). The CDR3 has 13 amino acids. Germline V gives CDR1 SSHAT, CDR2 FNYEAQ (reference sequence). The CDR3 nucleotides read TGTGCTAGCAGCCCCCTGGGGCACGGGGAGCTGTTTTTT. Translating gives CASSPLGHGELFF.

This clone was counted a single time. The chain combines TRBV12-3 or TRBV12-4 with TRBJ2-7; possible D gene TRBD2, 5 bases. This CDR3 spans 12 amino acids. Trimming removed 5 bases at V and 2 bases at J, with 7 bases between. The CDR3 coding sequence is TGTGCCAGCAGTGGGGAGCCCTACGAGCAGTACTTC. Its protein product is CASSGEPYEQYF.

The chain uses TRBV2 and TRBJ1-2; 8 bases line up with TRBD1. Germline CDR1 and CDR2: SNHLY and FYNNEI. V shed 8 bases and J 7 bases; nucleotides not matched to a gene: 15. The CDR3 is 15 residues long. The CDR3: CASVGRRTGTGGYTF. DNA for the CDR3: TGTGCCAGCGTCGGACGGCGGACAGGGACTGGTGGCTACACCTTC.

The rearrangement joins TRBV9 to TRBJ1-1, with D hard to call. This CDR3 is built from 13 residues. V was cut by 3 bases and J by 1 base, with 7 bases left in between. Germline assignment: CDR1 SGDLS and CDR2 YYNGEE. CDR3 protein: CASSAQWNTEAFF. For the CDR3, the DNA is TGTGCCAGCAGCGCACAATGGAACACTGAAGCTTTCTTT. The full variable domain, completed using reference TRBV9 and TRBJ1-1, is DSGVTQTPKHLITATGQRVTLRCSPRSGDLSVYWYQQSLDQGLQFLIQYYNGEERAKGNILERFSAQQFPDLHSELNLSSLELGDSALYFCASSAQWNTEAFFGQGTRLTVV.

The rearrangement links TRBV5-6 to TRBJ2-1; the D gene is possibly TRBD1 (6 bases). Per the germline V gene, CDR1 is SGHDT and CDR2 is YYEEEE. CDR3 length: 13 residues. V lost 3 bases and J 10 bases, leaving 14 bases between the germline ends. The CDR3 loop reads CASSYRDTEEQFF. In nucleotides, the CDR3 is TGTGCCAGCAGCTACCGGGACACCGAAGAGCAGTTCTTC.

This clone was detected a few times. The chain uses TRBV29-1 and TRBJ1-1; 10 nucleotides match TRBD1. CDR1 is SQVTM and CDR2 is ANQGSEA in the germline V gene. The CDR3 has 14 amino acids. V lost 3 bases to trimming and J lost 1 base; unmatched junction nucleotides: 2. The CDR3 region has the DNA TGCAGCGTTGACGGGACAGGGGCGAACACTGAAGCTTTCTTT. It is translated as CSVDGTGANTEAFF.

The rearrangement joins TRBV2 to TRBJ2-1; TRBD2 is a possible D gene (6 bases). CDR1 is SNHLY and CDR2 is FYNNEI in the germline V gene. The germline V and J ends were trimmed by 9 bases and 0 bases, with 12 bases remaining between them. The CDR3 is made up of 14 amino acids. The CDR3 loop reads CASYSGSSYNEQFF. In DNA, the CDR3 is TGTGCCAGTTATAGCGGTAGCTCCTACAATGAGCAGTTCTTC.

The chain uses TRBV7-2 and TRBJ1-2, with a possible D match to TRBD1 (6 bases). Trimming left V 2 bases short and J 7 bases short, with 14 bases between. The CDR3 loop spans 14 amino acids. The germline V gene has CDR1 SGHTA and CDR2 FQGNSA. The CDR3 DNA sequence: TGTGCCAGCAGCTTATCCCAGGGGCTTGGTGGCTACACCTTC. Amino acid sequence: CASSLSQGLGGYTF.

This sequence joins TRBV18 and TRBJ2-5; the match to TRBD1 covers 7 bases. The CDR3 is 19 residues long. Germline loops: CDR1 KGHSH, CDR2 LQKENI. V lost 3 bases, J lost 5 bases, and 21 bases stayed unmatched. CDR3 nucleotide sequence: TGTGCCAGCTCACCCGCCCCCGGCAGGGGGATAGGTCGGGCGGAGACCCAGTACTTC. This codes for CASSPAPGRGIGRAETQYF. The whole variable domain, remainder taken from reference TRBV18 and TRBJ2-5, is NAGVMQNPRHLVRRRGQEARLRCSPMKGHSHVYWYRQLPEEGLKFMVYLQKENIIDESGMPKERFSAEFPKEGPSILRIQQVVRGDSAAYFCASSPAPGRGIGRAETQYFGPGTRLLVL.

Regarding this clone: The sample carries other DNA sequences with the same CDR3. The chain recombines TRBV6-4 with TRBJ2-1, with TRBD2 matching 11 bases. Germline V gene lookup returns CDR1 MRHNA and CDR2 SNTAGT. This CDR3 has 15 residues. Losses at the gene ends were 0 bases for V and 5 bases for J; bases not matched to a gene: 0. CDR3 nucleotide sequence: TGTGCCAGCAGTGACTCGACTAGCGGGAACAATGAGCAGTTCTTC. It yields the protein CASSDSTSGNNEQFF.

The chain is built from TRBV19 and TRBJ2-7, with 9 bases identical to TRBD1. V trimming: 5 bases; J trimming: 5 bases; junction bases outside the gene matches: 13. The CDR3 loop spans 16 amino acids. Germline V CDR1 and CDR2: LNHDA, SQIVND (reference sequence). The CDR3 DNA reads as TGTGCCAGTAGTTCAGTCCGGGACAGGGTGGTTGACGAGCAGTACTTC. Translation: CASSSVRDRVVDEQYF.

This chain connects TRBV6-2 or TRBV6-3 to TRBJ2-1; D is unclear. The CDR3 has 13 amino acids. Trimming removed 0 bases at V and 6 bases at J, with 6 bases between. Germline assignment: CDR1 MNHEY and CDR2 SVGEGT. The CDR3 is CASSYSTSNEQFF. The CDR3 DNA follows: TGTGCCAGCAGTTACTCCACCAGCAATGAGCAGTTCTTC.

This chain joins TRBV15 and TRBJ1-4; 8 bases align to TRBD1. Trimming cost V 1 base and J 7 bases; bases outside gene matches: 5. CDR1 LNHNV and CDR2 YYDKDF come from the germline V gene (reference sequence). CDR3 size: 15 residues. CDR3 protein: CATSRAGTGGEKLFF. CDR3 DNA: TGTGCCACCAGCAGAGCGGGAACAGGGGGTGAAAAACTGTTTTTT.

V usage is TRBV30 and J usage is TRBJ1-3; a weak D match, TRBD1 (5 bases). Germline V gene lookup returns CDR1 GTSNPN and CDR2 SVGIG (reference sequence). The CDR3 is made up of 14 amino acids. The ends were cut back, 5 bases at V and 0 bases at J, with 11 bases in the middle. CDR3 sequence reads: CAWDYGGSGNTIYF. DNA of the CDR3: TGTGCCTGGGACTACGGGGGCTCTGGAAACACCATATATTTT.

The CDR3 reads CASDLVAGKNIQYF. DNA for the CDR3: TGTGCCAGCGACTTAGTAGCGGGAAAAAACATTCAGTACTTC. V is TRBV2 and J is TRBJ2-4, with 8 bases matching TRBD2. This CDR3 has 14 residues. In germline, CDR1 is SNHLY, CDR2 FYNNEI. V dropped 8 bases and J dropped 4; count of bases not matched to a gene: 7.

This clone was detected only a few times. The chain couples TRBV3-1 (or the pseudogene TRBV3-2) to TRBJ1-6; unclear D gene. Germline V gene sequence: CDR1 LGHDT, CDR2 YNNKEL (reference sequence). The CDR3 runs 14 residues. Trimming pared 2 bases from V and 7 bases from J, leaving 9 bases between. The CDR3 sequence is CASSQQFRNSPLHF. Written as DNA, the CDR3 is TGTGCCAGCAGCCAACAATTCCGGAATTCACCCCTCCACTTT.

CDR3 loop: CASSINSYGYTF. CDR3 in DNA: TGTGCCAGTAGTATAAACAGCTATGGCTACACCTTC. This chain links TRBV19 with TRBJ1-2; D is ambiguous. The V gene lost 2 bases and the J gene lost 4 bases, with 5 bases spanning the gap. CDR1 and CDR2 (germline): LNHDA, SQIVND (reference sequence). The CDR3 is 12 residues long.

This clone was seen once. This chain connects TRBV5-1 to TRBJ2-7, with 8 bases fitting TRBD1. Germline CDR1 reads SGHRS; CDR2 reads YFSETQ. The junction had 6 bases not matched to a gene; V was cut back by 7 bases and J by 3 bases. There are 13 residues in the CDR3. CDR3 protein: CASSWTGSYEQYF. The DNA for the CDR3 is TGCGCCAGCTCTTGGACAGGGAGCTACGAGCAGTACTTC.

J is TRBJ2-3 and V is TRBV2; D is possibly TRBD2 (6 bases). Trimming shortened V by 6 bases and J by 6 bases, and 13 bases separated the two germline ends. This CDR3 has 13 amino acids. Per germline, CDR1 SNHLY and CDR2 FYNNEI. CDR3 sequence (DNA): TGTGCCAGCAGGGGGGGAATCTGGGATACGCAGTATTTT. As protein: CASRGGIWDTQYF.

The chain carries TRBV11-2 and TRBJ2-7; D is perhaps TRBD1 (5 bases). The length of the CDR3 is 14 residues. Per the germline V gene, CDR1 is SGHAT and CDR2 is FQNNGV. V was cut by 2 bases and J by 3 bases, with 11 bases left in between. The CDR3 DNA is TGTGCCAGCAGCTTAATAAGGGGAAACTACGAGCAGTACTTC. Translation gives CASSLIRGNYEQYF.

The gene calls are TRBV6-2 or TRBV6-3 and TRBJ1-2, with 7 bases that match TRBD1. Germline values: CDR1 MNHEY, CDR2 SVGEGT. There are 15 residues in the CDR3. Trimming took 0 bases from V and 5 from J; bases not matched to a gene: 6. CDR3 protein: CASSYSGTALYGYTF. The CDR3 DNA sequence: TGTGCCAGCAGTTACTCAGGGACAGCTCTGTATGGCTACACCTTC.